This TCR beta chain was identified in a study of blood T cells in healthy people across ages. V was trimmed by 7 bases and J by 0 bases, leaving 9 bases between them. The length of the CDR3 is 13 residues. CDR1 MNHEY and CDR2 SVGEGT come from the germline V gene. With a J-beta primer mix and a sample-barcoded 5' primer, a second PCR ran about 6 to 11 cycles. MiXCR, run by TCRdb on the 5' RACE reads, gives a single entry per CDR3 protein. The data contain about 1.5 million distinct CDR3 sequences, approximately 42% of them singletons. Study observations and caveats: Percentage of naive T cells showed a strong correlation with TCR beta diversity. Expanded clonotype shifts may have been confounded, as the donors had an unknown CMV status.

This clonotype occurred a few times. Its antigen is unknown. The TCR comes from a woman aged 18-29 years in good health. The sequencing sample was made of blood. The V and J genes are TRBV6-2 or TRBV6-3 and TRBJ1-1, with D possibly matching TRBD1 (6 bases). CDR3 region: CASIGDMNTEAFF. CDR3 nucleotide sequence: TGTGCCAGCATTGGGGACATGAACACTGAAGCTTTCTTT.